This TCR beta chain is drawn from a study of blood T cell repertoires in COVID-19. Across the study: Researchers got acute and convalescent COVID-19 samples from the United States, Italy and Spain. PBMCs, B-cell-depleted T cells, or T cells were the source of the cDNA or gDNA that made up the material.

Per the authors' pipeline: By means of reference gene primer amplification, nucleated cell counts were estimated. Here immunoSEQ multiplex PCR was the method, and the copy in TCRdb shows in-frame clones only, minus some. V and J calls and clone size are as listed in that table; D and trimming were resolved from the DNA. There are 140,000 or so clones in the sample; roughly 89% occur only once, and over 0.8% lies in the top ten. Trimming shortened V by 4 bases and J by 4 bases, and 17 bases separated the two germline ends. CDR3 length: 16 amino acids. CDR1 is MNHNS and CDR2 is SASEGT in the germline V gene.

Source material: peripheral blood. This chain connects TRBV6-1 to TRBJ2-1, with D possibly TRBD2 on 5 matching bases. The origin of this receptor is a woman aged 45-65 years with acute or convalescent COVID-19. The CDR3, as DNA: TGTGCCAGCAGTGGGGGTAGGACTTTTACTTACAATGAGCAGTTCTTC. Encoded protein: CASSGGRTFTYNEQFF.